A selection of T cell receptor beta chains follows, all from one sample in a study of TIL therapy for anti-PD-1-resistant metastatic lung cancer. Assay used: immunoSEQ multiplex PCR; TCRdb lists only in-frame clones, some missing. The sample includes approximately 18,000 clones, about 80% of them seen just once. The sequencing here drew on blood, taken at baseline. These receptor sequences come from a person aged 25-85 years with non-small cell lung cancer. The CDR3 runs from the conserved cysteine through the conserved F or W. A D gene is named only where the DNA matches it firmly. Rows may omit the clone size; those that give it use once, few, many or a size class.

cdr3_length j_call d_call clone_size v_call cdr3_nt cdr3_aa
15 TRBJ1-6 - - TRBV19 TGTGCCAGTAGTATACAGAGCTCCTATAATTCACCCCTCCACTTT CASSIQSSYNSPLHF
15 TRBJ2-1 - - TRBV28 TGTGCCAGCACCTTTCCGGACCCCTCCTACAATGAGCAGTTCTTC CASTFPDPSYNEQFF
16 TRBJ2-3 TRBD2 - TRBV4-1 TGCGCCAGCAGCCAAGATCGGGGGGGGGCCTTAGATACGCAGTATTTT CASSQDRGGALDTQYF
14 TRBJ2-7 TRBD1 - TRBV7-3 TGTGCCAGCAGCCCGACAGGGTCGATCTACGAGCAGTACTTC CASSPTGSIYEQYF
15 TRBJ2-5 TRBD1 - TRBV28 TGTGCCAGCGGTCCCGGGACAGGGGTTAAGGAGACCCAGTACTTC CASGPGTGVKETQYF
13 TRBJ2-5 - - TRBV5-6 TGTGCCAGCAGCTTACGATCCCAAGAGACCCAGTACTTC CASSLRSQETQYF
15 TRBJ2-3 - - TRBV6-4 TGTGCCAGCAGTGACTCCTCCAGGGGAACAGATACGCAGTATTTT CASSDSSRGTDTQYF
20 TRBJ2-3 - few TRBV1 TGCACCAGCAGCCAAGATCGAAAAGAAAAAAAAACCTCGGGAGCAGATACGCAGTATTTT CTSSQDRKEKKTSGADTQYF
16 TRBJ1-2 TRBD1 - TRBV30 TGTGCCTGGAGTGGAAGACACAGGGGATCTAACTATGGCTACACCTTC CAWSGRHRGSNYGYTF
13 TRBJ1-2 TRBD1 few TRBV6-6 TGTGCCAGCAGTCTACAGGGGGCGTACGGCTACACCTTC CASSLQGAYGYTF
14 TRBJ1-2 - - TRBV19 TGTGCCAGTAGTCCCGGGGCCGTGGCGGGTGGCTACACCTTC CASSPGAVAGGYTF
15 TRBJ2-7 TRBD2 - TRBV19 TGTGCCAGTACCATAGACCTAGCGGGGGGCTACGAGCAGTACTTC CASTIDLAGGYEQYF
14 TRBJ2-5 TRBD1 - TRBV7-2 TGTGCCAGCAGCCTAGACAGGGGTTTGAAGACCCAGTACTTC CASSLDRGLKTQYF
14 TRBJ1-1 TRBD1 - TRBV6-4 TGTGCCAGCAGCCGGGACAGGGATGTAGCTGAAGCTTTCTTT CASSRDRDVAEAFF
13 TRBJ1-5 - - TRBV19 TGTGCCGCCGCCGCGACAGTTGATCAGCCCCAGCATTTT CAAAATVDQPQHF
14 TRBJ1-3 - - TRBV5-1 TGCGCCAGCAGCATGGACTCTCCTGGAAACACCATATATTTT CASSMDSPGNTIYF
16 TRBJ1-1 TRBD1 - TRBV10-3 TGTGCCATCAGTGCGGGGACAGGGGAGGGTAACACTGAAGCTTTCTTT CAISAGTGEGNTEAFF
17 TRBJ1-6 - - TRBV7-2 TGTGCCAGCAGCTTCCGGGCAGGGAGCTCCTATAATTCACCCCTCCACTTT CASSFRAGSSYNSPLHF
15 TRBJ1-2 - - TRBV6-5 TGTGCCAGCAGTTTGCTCAGGCAGGGTGTCGACGGCTACACCTTC CASSLLRQGVDGYTF
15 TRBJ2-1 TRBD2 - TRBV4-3 TGCGCCAGCAGCGCCACTAGCGGGATTTACAATGAGCAGTTCTTC CASSATSGIYNEQFF
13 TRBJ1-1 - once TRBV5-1 TGCGCCAGCAGCTTGGACAGGGACACTGAAGCTTTCTTT CASSLDRDTEAFF
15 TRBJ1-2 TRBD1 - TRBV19 TGTGCCAGTAGTATAAGGACAGGGGGTAACTATGGCTACACCTTC CASSIRTGGNYGYTF
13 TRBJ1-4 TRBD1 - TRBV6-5 TGTGCCAGCAGTTCCAGGACAGGGGAAAAACTGTTTTTT CASSSRTGEKLFF